The 32 T cell receptor beta chains below come from one sample, sequenced in a study of blood T cell repertoires in COVID-19. Profiled with immunoSEQ multiplex PCR; TCRdb holds only in-frame clones, not every one. This table holds under 400,000 clones, about nine tenths found once. Sequencing was done on a sample of peripheral blood. The origin of the receptors is a woman aged 25 to 39 with COVID-19, enrolled during active disease.

The genes are TRBV13 and TRBJ1-1, with 7 nucleotides matching TRBD1. This CDR3 has 13 residues. V trimming: 5 bases; J trimming: 4 bases; junction bases outside the gene matches: 4. The germline gives CDR1 PRHDT, CDR2 FYEKMQ (reference sequence). The CDR3 DNA reads TGTGCCAGCAGCCTAAGGGGGCCCACTGAAGCTTTCTTT. This sequence encodes CASSLRGPTEAFF. Complete variable domain (other parts from reference TRBV13 and TRBJ1-1): AAGVIQSPRHLIKEKRETATLKCYPIPRHDTVYWYQQGPGQDPQFLISFYEKMQSDKGSIPDRFSAQQFSDYHSELNMSSLELGDSALYFCASSLRGPTEAFFGQGTRLTVV.

The CDR3 sequence: CASQQWTHGEKLFF. DNA for the CDR3: TGTGCCAGCCAACAGTGGACACACGGCGAAAAACTGTTTTTT. This chain connects TRBV7-9 to TRBJ1-4; maybe TRBD1 (5 bases). Trimming shortened V by 8 bases and J by 8 bases, and 18 bases separated the two germline ends. CDR3 length: 14 residues. The V gene's germline CDR1 is SEHNR and CDR2 FQNEAQ (reference sequence).

The rearrangement uses TRBV11-2 and TRBJ1-1; D may be TRBD1 (5 bases). The CDR3 is 15 amino acids. Germline V gene data show CDR1 as SGHAT and CDR2 as FQNNGV. V lost 4 bases and J lost 1, with 13 bases in between. In DNA form, the CDR3 reads TGTGCCAGCAGCTCCAGGGAAGGAGCGAACACTGAAGCTTTCTTT. The encoded protein is CASSSREGANTEAFF.

CDR3 region: CASSVGDRRNSPLHF. In nucleotides, the CDR3 is TGTGCCAGCAGCGTAGGGGACAGAAGAAATTCACCCCTCCACTTT. J is TRBJ1-6 and V is TRBV9, with TRBD1 matching 7 bases. The trim removed 0 bases at V and 7 bases at J, leaving 4 bases unmatched. Germline V gene data show CDR1 as SGDLS and CDR2 as YYNGEE. The CDR3 has 15 amino acids. The full variable domain, its missing parts supplied by reference TRBV9 and TRBJ1-6, is DSGVTQTPKHLITATGQRVTLRCSPRSGDLSVYWYQQSLDQGLQFLIQYYNGEERAKGNILERFSAQQFPDLHSELNLSSLELGDSALYFCASSVGDRRNSPLHFGNGTRLTVT.

This clone occurred once. The chain is built from TRBV28 and TRBJ1-1, with TRBD1 as a possible D gene (6 bases). V was shortened by 5 bases and J by 0 bases, with 13 bases between the two germline ends. The CDR3 consists of 15 residues. Germline-derived CDR1 and CDR2 are MDHEN and SYDVKM. CDR3 in DNA: TGTGCCAGCAGTCCGGAGACAGGTATGAACACTGAAGCTTTCTTT. Encoded protein: CASSPETGMNTEAFF.

V gene TRBV6-6 combines with J gene TRBJ2-2, with 10 bases lining up with TRBD2. The germline V gene has CDR1 MNHNY and CDR2 SVGAGI (reference sequence). Trimming cost V 5 bases and J 6 bases; bases outside gene matches: 18. The CDR3 runs 19 residues. As DNA, the CDR3 is TGTGCCAGCAGTCATCAGCTACTAGCGGGGACCCCTCGATCCGGGGAGCTGTTTTTT. Residues: CASSHQLLAGTPRSGELFF.

The chain couples TRBV5-5 to TRBJ2-6; D is undetermined. Germline loops: CDR1 SGHKS, CDR2 YYEKEE (reference sequence). Trimming pared 4 bases from V and 0 bases from J, leaving 11 bases between. CDR3 length equals 16 residues. CDR3 amino acids: CASSLRGTSGANVLTF. The CDR3 DNA follows: TGTGCCAGCAGCCTGAGAGGAACCTCTGGGGCCAACGTCCTGACTTTC.

The gene calls are TRBV6-6 and TRBJ1-3; perhaps TRBD1 as D (5 bases). Between the trimmed V and J ends, which lost 7 bases and 2 bases, there was a span of 12 bases. CDR3 length: 14 residues. CDR1 and CDR2 from the germline V gene are MNHNY and SVGAGI (reference sequence). The DNA for the CDR3 is TGTGCCAGCATCGAAGGGGTGACTGGAAACACCATATATTTT. Protein sequence: CASIEGVTGNTIYF.

Here the CDR3 DNA reads TGTGCCAGCAGCTCCCCCGGTACTAATGAGCAGTTCTTC. It is translated as CASSSPGTNEQFF. V usage is TRBV7-9 and J usage is TRBJ2-1, with D unresolved. The CDR3 spans 13 residues. Germline-derived CDR1 and CDR2 are SEHNR and FQNEAQ (reference sequence). V was clipped by 4 bases and J by 7 bases, with 11 bases between them.

The count of this clone is one. The chain uses TRBV3-1 (or the pseudogene TRBV3-2) and TRBJ1-6; a weak D match, TRBD1 (6 bases). The CDR3 spans 16 residues. Trimming left V 11 bases short and J 9 bases short, with 26 bases between. Germline values: CDR1 LGHDT, CDR2 YNNKEL (reference sequence). The CDR3 protein is CAPSGGRGAWGSPLHF. The DNA for the CDR3 is TGTGCCCCCAGCGGGGGTAGGGGGGCTTGGGGTTCACCCCTCCACTTT.

The V and J genes are TRBV18 and TRBJ1-2; TRBD1 might be the D (6 bases). Trimming cost V 5 bases and J 10 bases, with 17 bases left between them. Germline CDR1 and CDR2: KGHSH and LQKENI. CDR3 length: 13 residues. CDR3 in amino acids: CASSMDSQDPYTF. DNA for the CDR3: TGTGCCAGCTCAATGGACAGTCAAGATCCCTACACCTTC.

The genes are TRBV18 and TRBJ2-3, with 8 bases identical to TRBD2. The length of the CDR3 is 15 residues. V trimming: 5 bases; J trimming: 6 bases; junction bases outside the gene matches: 10. The germline CDR1 and CDR2 sequences are KGHSH and LQKENI. The CDR3 region is CASSAIPRGADTQYF. The CDR3 DNA reads TGTGCCAGCTCAGCAATTCCGCGGGGGGCGGATACGCAGTATTTT.

The chain is built from TRBV4-2 and TRBJ1-6; D not certain. The V end lost 4 bases, the J end lost 7 bases, and 17 bases lay between the germline ends. The CDR3 contains 16 residues. Looked up from germline, CDR1 is LGHNA and CDR2 is YNFKEQ. As DNA, the CDR3 is TGTGCCAGCAGCCTCTTTGGAGGAGCATTAAATTCACCCCTCCACTTT. Amino acid sequence: CASSLFGGALNSPLHF.

V is TRBV24-1 and J is TRBJ2-1; D gene uncertain. There are 13 residues in the CDR3. V was clipped by 0 bases and J by 5 bases, with 4 bases between them. Germline assignment: CDR1 KGHDR and CDR2 SFDVKD. The CDR3 DNA is TGTGCCACCAGTGATTTGATAGACAATGAGCAGTTCTTC. Amino acid sequence: CATSDLIDNEQFF.

This rearrangement joins TRBV27 to TRBJ1-1; D is possibly TRBD1 (6 bases). V shed 5 bases and J shed 1 base, with 14 bases lying between them. This CDR3 is 15 amino acids long. CDR1 and CDR2 from the germline V gene are MNHEY and SMNVEV (reference sequence). CDR3 sequence reads: CASSPLKTGNTEAFF. Here the CDR3 DNA reads TGTGCCAGCAGTCCGCTCAAGACAGGGAACACTGAAGCTTTCTTT.

This clone came up many times. V gene TRBV19 combines with J gene TRBJ1-1; 10 bases match TRBD1. Unmatched junction bases numbered 4, after V lost 6 bases and J lost 0 bases. Per germline, CDR1 LNHDA and CDR2 SQIVND (reference sequence). The CDR3 extends over 15 amino acids. The CDR3 nucleotides are TGTGCCAGTAGAAGACAGGGGGCCATGAACACTGAAGCTTTCTTT. It yields the protein CASRRQGAMNTEAFF.

CDR3 protein: CASSQGVGLAGDHEQFF. Written as DNA, the CDR3 is TGTGCCAGCAGCCAAGGGGTAGGGCTAGCGGGGGATCATGAGCAGTTCTTC. The chain links TRBV3-1 (or the pseudogene TRBV3-2) to TRBJ2-1; the match to TRBD2 covers 10 bases. CDR3 length: 17 residues. V was clipped by 1 base and J by 8 bases; unmatched bases: 11. CDR1 is LGHDT and CDR2 is YNNKEL in the germline V gene (reference sequence).

The genes are TRBV15 and TRBJ1-1; 7 bases align to TRBD1. V was pared by 1 base and J by 1 base, with 3 bases of the junction left unmatched. Germline lookup yields CDR1 LNHNV and CDR2 YYDKDF (reference sequence). The CDR3 contains 15 residues. The CDR3 nucleotides are TGTGCCACCAGCAGAGGGGACAGTTGGAACACTGAAGCTTTCTTT. This translates into CATSRGDSWNTEAFF.

V gene TRBV13 combines with J gene TRBJ1-2; TRBD1 agrees at 7 bases. The CDR3 loop spans 15 amino acids. Germline trimming cut 4 bases from V and 8 bases from J; bases unmatched to any gene: 13. Germline V gene sequence: CDR1 PRHDT, CDR2 FYEKMQ (reference sequence). The CDR3 sequence is CASSSPEGGAGGYTF. CDR3 DNA: TGTGCCAGCAGCTCGCCAGAAGGGGGCGCGGGGGGCTACACCTTC.

The gene calls are TRBV15 and TRBJ1-2, with 10 bases aligning to TRBD1. After removal of 5 bases from V and 10 bases from J, the junction contained 4 bases not matched to a gene. Germline values: CDR1 LNHNV, CDR2 YYDKDF (reference sequence). CDR3 length: 12 residues. The CDR3 nucleotides are TGTGCCACCAGCGCCAGACAGGGGGCCTACACCTTC. As protein: CATSARQGAYTF.

This clone was observed once. One end of the junction does not line up with germline, which may come from a read error. The rearrangement joins TRBV7-8 to TRBJ1-1, with 10 nucleotides matching TRBD1. Looked up from germline, CDR1 is SGHVS and CDR2 is FQNEAQ. The CDR3 covers 14 residues. CDR3 sequence reads: CASSLARTGGEVFF. The CDR3 region has the DNA TGTGCCAGCAGCTTAGCCCGGACAGGGGGTGAAGTTTTCTTT.

The chain has TRBV6-2 or TRBV6-3 and TRBJ1-5; tentatively, D is TRBD1 (5 bases). CDR1 and CDR2 (germline): MNHEY, SVGEGT. Trimming shortened V by 4 bases and J by 11 bases, and 12 bases separated the two germline ends. The CDR3 sequence is 12 residues long. CDR3: CASSFTGPSQHF. The CDR3 bases are TGTGCCAGCAGTTTCACAGGTCCGTCCCAGCATTTT.

V usage is TRBV18 and J usage is TRBJ1-1; D is undetermined. CDR3 length: 15 residues. V gave up 3 bases and J gave up 1 base, with 12 bases separating them. Germline assignment: CDR1 KGHSH and CDR2 LQKENI. The CDR3 DNA reads as TGTGCCAGCTCACCCATGTCGGGAAAGAACACTGAAGCTTTCTTT. It translates to CASSPMSGKNTEAFF.

This chain joins TRBV13 and TRBJ1-1; the D gene is possibly TRBD1 (6 bases). The CDR3 loop spans 20 amino acids. The V gene's germline CDR1 is PRHDT and CDR2 FYEKMQ (reference sequence). V was cut by 4 bases and J by 5 bases, with 32 bases left in between. CDR3 nucleotides: TGTGCCAGCAGCTCCATAGTGTTTCAGGAGAAGGGGGAGCGGGGGACTGAAGCTTTCTTT. It translates to CASSSIVFQEKGERGTEAFF.

The chain uses TRBV6-2 or TRBV6-3 and TRBJ2-2, with 8 bases lining up with TRBD2. The CDR3 spans 15 residues. CDR1 and CDR2 from the germline V gene are MNHEY and SVGEGT. After removal of 5 bases from V and 4 bases from J, the junction contained 6 bases not matched to a gene. This chain's CDR3 is CASSPPGGRTGELFF. The CDR3 nucleotides are TGTGCCAGCAGTCCCCCGGGGGGGCGCACCGGGGAGCTGTTTTTT.

The V call is TRBV20-1, the J call TRBJ1-4; tentative D call: TRBD1 (6 bases). CDR1 DFQATT and CDR2 SNEGSKA come from the germline V gene (reference sequence). The CDR3 sequence is 14 residues long. V was trimmed by 3 bases and J by 6 bases, leaving 14 bases between them. The CDR3 spells CSASAWGLDEKLFF. The CDR3 coding sequence is TGCAGTGCTAGTGCATGGGGGCTCGATGAAAAACTGTTTTTT.

The chain recombines TRBV5-4 with TRBJ2-5; 7 bases are shared with TRBD1. CDR3 size: 14 residues. V was pared by 4 bases and J by 1 base, with 4 bases of the junction left unmatched. Germline V gene sequence: CDR1 SGHNT, CDR2 YYREEE (reference sequence). CDR3: CASSNGQVQETQYF. The DNA for the CDR3 is TGTGCCAGCAGCAACGGACAGGTCCAAGAGACCCAGTACTTC.

The genes are TRBV5-1 and TRBJ2-5; D is undetermined. Germline CDR1 and CDR2: SGHRS and YFSETQ. With 3 bases removed from V and 0 bases from J, the gap between germline ends came to 3 bases. CDR3 length equals 12 residues. The CDR3 nucleotides are TGCGCCAGCAGCTCAAACCAAGAGACCCAGTACTTC. It translates to CASSSNQETQYF.

The chain employs TRBV10-3 and TRBJ2-7; TRBD1 aligns across 9 bases. Germline V gene sequence: CDR1 ENHRY, CDR2 SYGVKD. J gave up 5 bases and V 4 bases, and 6 bases lay outside the gene matches. This CDR3 comprises 14 residues. The chain's CDR3 is CAISAGTGSDEQYF. For the CDR3, the DNA is TGTGCCATCAGTGCCGGGACAGGGTCCGACGAGCAGTACTTC.

The V call is TRBV14, the J call TRBJ1-3, with unresolved D. Germline V CDR1 and CDR2: SGHDN, FVKESK. This CDR3 region has 16 residues. V lost 0 bases and J 0 bases, leaving 9 bases between the germline ends. CDR3 sequence: CASSQDFGSSGNTIYF. CDR3 coding DNA: TGTGCCAGCAGCCAAGATTTCGGGTCCTCTGGAAACACCATATATTTT.

This chain uses TRBV27 with TRBJ1-1; TRBD1 agrees at 7 bases. CDR1 and CDR2 (germline): MNHEY, SMNVEV (reference sequence). V trimming: 2 bases; J trimming: 3 bases; junction bases outside the gene matches: 9. CDR3 length equals 16 residues. CDR3 bases: TGTGCCAGCAGTTTAGACAGGGATCGTTGGCACACTGAAGCTTTCTTT. Amino acids: CASSLDRDRWHTEAFF.

The V and J genes are TRBV3-1 (or the pseudogene TRBV3-2) and TRBJ2-3, with 7 bases aligning to TRBD1. Germline lookup yields CDR1 LGHDT and CDR2 YNNKEL (reference sequence). The CDR3 extends over 14 amino acids. V shed 2 bases and J 3 bases; nucleotides not matched to a gene: 2. CDR3: CASSQLTGTDTQYF. In DNA, the CDR3 is TGTGCCAGCAGCCAATTGACAGGGACAGATACGCAGTATTTT.